The next 5 T cell receptor beta chains were all read from a single sample in a study of monozygotic twins with inflammatory bowel disease. TCRdb re-called the 5' RACE reads and catalogs CDR3 proteins one per entry, DNA excluded. Its clone listing holds 85,000 to 110,000 distinct CDR3 sequences. Sequencing was done on a sample of blood. These receptors were taken from a human donor with ulcerative colitis or Crohn's disease, or a healthy co-twin of an affected twin (not recorded which).

The chain recombines TRBV28 with TRBJ2-5; checking the TCRdb D call of TRBD1 is not possible without DNA. There are 15 residues in the CDR3. Per germline, CDR1 MDHEN and CDR2 SYDVKM. The CDR3 sequence: CASSLQGKVQETQYF.

The V and J genes are TRBV19 and TRBJ2-7; the TRBD1 assignment by TCRdb is unverifiable without DNA. In germline, CDR1 is LNHDA, CDR2 SQIVND (reference sequence). The CDR3 has 14 amino acids. CDR3: CASSRTGAPYEQYF.

The chain links TRBV7-9 to TRBJ2-7; TCRdb's D gene call, TRBD2, goes unchecked for lack of DNA. Germline CDR1 is SEHNR and CDR2 is FQNEAQ (reference sequence). The CDR3 is 20 amino acids. CDR3 in amino acids: CASSLGVWSGRNVGVYEQYF.

The rearrangement links TRBV6-1 to TRBJ2-7; the TRBD2 assignment by TCRdb is unverifiable without DNA. This CDR3 region has 18 residues. The germline gives CDR1 MNHNS, CDR2 SASEGT. Here the CDR3 reads CASSEYGDLGGVLYEQYF.

The chain carries TRBV5-1 and TRBJ2-5. The CDR3 runs 13 residues. Germline V gene lookup returns CDR1 SGHRS and CDR2 YFSETQ. CDR3 amino acids: CASSLYSGETQYF.